A selection of T cell receptor beta chains follows, all from one sample in a study of cytomegalovirus exposure and HLA in healthy donors. Assay used: immunoSEQ multiplex PCR; TCRdb lists only in-frame clones, some missing. The sample lists 250,000 to 350,000 clones; more than 80% were seen once. Material: PBMCs. These receptors all come from a man between 40 and 49 years old in good health and CMV-seropositive. Both conserved end residues are part of each CDR3.

v_gene	j_gene	CDR3aa
TRBV5-8	TRBJ2-7	CASKRGSRLYEQYF
TRBV27	TRBJ1-3	CASSHGGANTIYF
TRBV6-1	TRBJ1-5	CASSEQVTGITPQHF
TRBV4-2	TRBJ1-1	CASSQEGGTEAFF
TRBV4-1	TRBJ2-1	CASSPGGLAGQVAYNEQFF
TRBV27	TRBJ2-7	CASSLGTHYEQYF
TRBV29-1	TRBJ1-2	CSVAEPGQGHGYTF
TRBV2	TRBJ1-2	CASSGGRQGRGGYTF
TRBV6-5	TRBJ2-5	CASTSADQTQYF
TRBV5-1	TRBJ2-1	CASSITQNEQFF
TRBV7-9	TRBJ2-1	CASRMEGDEQFF